Listed here are 24 T cell receptor beta chains from one sample, sequenced in a study of T-cell memory formation after mild COVID-19. TCRdb fed the 5' RACE reads into MiXCR, producing one record per CDR3 protein. The sample lists about 430,000 distinct CDR3 sequences, more than 15% seen once, with roughly 21% in the top ten. Input material: PBMCs or a T cell subset sorted from them (not recorded which). The receptors shown here come from a man aged 18 to 35 who had mild COVID-19 (a few samples of this study predate the infection). Cell type and time point are not known.

This rearrangement joins TRBV2 to TRBJ1-6, with D maybe TRBD1 (5 bases). Germline V lookup: CDR1 SNHLY, CDR2 FYNNEI. Trimming took 2 bases from V and 9 from J, leaving 14 bases between them. This CDR3 contains 15 residues. CDR3 DNA sequence: TGTGCCAGCAGTGAACTGGGGCAGGTCGGTTCACCCCTCCACTTT. It is translated as CASSELGQVGSPLHF.

V is TRBV20-1 and J is TRBJ2-1, with 11 positions matching TRBD2. Looked up from germline, CDR1 is DFQATT and CDR2 is SNEGSKA (reference sequence). V lost 6 bases, J lost 6 bases, and 13 bases stayed unmatched. CDR3 length: 16 residues. The CDR3: CSAAPVGTSGLNEQFF. The CDR3 DNA follows: TGCAGTGCCGCACCCGTAGGGACTAGCGGACTCAATGAGCAGTTCTTC.

This clonotype was seen a few times. The genes are TRBV7-3 and TRBJ2-1; TRBD2 agrees at 9 bases. Germline trimming cut 5 bases from V and 6 bases from J; bases unmatched to any gene: 5. This CDR3 comprises 14 residues. Germline V CDR1 and CDR2: SGHTA, FQGTGA. The CDR3 nucleotides are TGTGCCAGCAGCATACAGCGGGGGGCCAATGAGCAGTTCTTC. Translation gives CASSIQRGANEQFF.

There are many counts of this clonotype. This chain uses TRBV18 with TRBJ1-1; maybe TRBD1 (5 bases). This CDR3 is 14 amino acids long. Germline V gene sequence: CDR1 KGHSH, CDR2 LQKENI. The V end was cut by 1 base, the J end by 0 bases, with 6 bases between. The CDR3 loop reads CASSPQGLNTEAFF. The DNA of the CDR3 is TGTGCCAGCTCACCACAGGGGCTGAACACTGAAGCTTTCTTT.

This clonotype showed up just a few times. V is TRBV7-2 and J is TRBJ1-1, with 7 bases fitting TRBD1. The CDR3 contains 15 residues. The trim removed 5 bases at V and 4 bases at J, leaving 10 bases unmatched. Germline CDR1 and CDR2: SGHTA and FQGNSA. DNA of the CDR3: TGTGCCAGCAGCACCTCAAGGGGGCCGGGCACTGAAGCTTTCTTT. The encoded protein is CASSTSRGPGTEAFF. Drawing the rest from reference TRBV7-2 and TRBJ1-1, the complete variable domain is GAGVSQSPSNKVTEKGKDVELRCDPISGHTALYWYRQSLGQGLEFLIYFQGNSAPDKSGLPSDRFSAERTGGSVSTLTIQRTQQEDSAVYLCASSTSRGPGTEAFFGQGTRLTVV.

As for this clonotype: At one boundary the junction diverges from the germline segment, which might be a read error. V gene TRBV14 combines with J gene TRBJ1-1; D not resolved. Germline V lookup: CDR1 SGHDN, CDR2 FVKESK. The CDR3 sequence is 16 residues long. In DNA form, the CDR3 reads TGTGCCAGCAGCCAAGATATGTTGAAGGTGAACACTGAAGATTTCTTT. Its translation is CASSQDMLKVNTEDFF.

This chain uses TRBV10-3 with TRBJ2-5, with D perhaps being TRBD1 or TRBD2 (6 bases each). Trimming cost V 3 bases and J 2 bases, with 13 bases left between them. Germline loops: CDR1 ENHRY, CDR2 SYGVKD. The CDR3 extends over 15 amino acids. The CDR3 loop is CAISDSRGAQETQYF. The DNA of the CDR3 is TGTGCCATCAGTGATTCTAGGGGGGCTCAAGAGACCCAGTACTTC.

V is TRBV7-9 and J is TRBJ2-1, with D possibly being TRBD1 or TRBD2 (5 bases each). In germline, CDR1 is SEHNR, CDR2 FQNEAQ (reference sequence). This CDR3 is built from 12 residues. V shed 8 bases and J shed 2 bases, with 7 bases lying between them. The CDR3 sequence is CASGGPYNEQFF. CDR3 DNA sequence: TGTGCCAGCGGGGGACCCTACAATGAGCAGTTCTTC.

The chain employs TRBV7-6 and TRBJ1-1, with a possible D match to TRBD1 (5 bases). The CDR3 extends over 14 amino acids. V lost 6 bases, J lost 0 bases, and 11 bases lay in between. Germline assignment: CDR1 SGHVS and CDR2 FNYEAQ. CDR3 residues: CASRGTDLNTEAFF. For the CDR3, the DNA is TGTGCCAGCAGGGGGACGGACCTGAACACTGAAGCTTTCTTT.

In nucleotides, the CDR3 is TGTGCCAGCAGTGGGACAGGCTGGGATCAGCCCCAGCATTTT. Encoded protein: CASSGTGWDQPQHF. This chain joins TRBV6-5 and TRBJ1-5; 8 nucleotides line up with TRBD1. The V gene's germline CDR1 is MNHEY and CDR2 SVGAGI. The length of the CDR3 is 14 residues. V dropped 5 bases and J dropped 5; count of bases not matched to a gene: 5.

The sample holds many counts of this clonotype. V is TRBV7-6 and J is TRBJ2-6; a weak D match, TRBD2 (5 bases). Trimming pared 5 bases from V and 1 base from J, leaving 15 bases between. This CDR3 contains 17 residues. CDR1 and CDR2 (germline): SGHVS, FNYEAQ. This CDR3 reads CASSPGRRESGANVLTF. The DNA for the CDR3 is TGTGCCAGCAGCCCCGGACGTCGGGAATCTGGGGCCAACGTCCTGACTTTC. Full variable domain (remainder filled in from reference TRBV7-6 and TRBJ2-6): GAGVSQSPRYKVTKRGQDVALRCDPISGHVSLYWYRQALGQGPEFLTYFNYEAQQDKSGLPNDRFSAERPEGSISTLTIQRTEQRDSAMYRCASSPGRRESGANVLTFGAGSRLTVL.

This clonotype has a handful of counts. The chain uses TRBV24-1 and TRBJ2-7; D possibly matches TRBD1 or TRBD2 (5 bases each). V was clipped by 5 bases and J by 4 bases, with 11 bases between them. This CDR3 is 13 amino acids long. The germline V gene encodes CDR1 KGHDR and CDR2 SFDVKD. The CDR3 coding sequence is TGTGCCACCAGTGCCGGGGCCGGATACGAGCAGTACTTC. This sequence encodes CATSAGAGYEQYF.

This clonotype turned up a few times. The CDR3 bases are TGTGCCAGCAGGGAGACTAGCGGGAGCACAGATACGCAGTATTTT. Protein: CASRETSGSTDTQYF. V gene TRBV6-1 combines with J gene TRBJ2-3; 10 nucleotides line up with TRBD2. Germline V lookup: CDR1 MNHNS, CDR2 SASEGT. The CDR3 spans 15 residues. V shed 6 bases, J shed 0 bases, and the junction held 3 bases outside the gene matches.

This clonotype came up a few times. V usage is TRBV7-2 and J usage is TRBJ2-5; 9 bases are a match to TRBD2. Germline V lookup: CDR1 SGHTA, CDR2 FQGNSA. The CDR3 has 14 amino acids. Trimming removed 3 bases from V and 3 bases from J; junction bases left unmatched: 2. Written as DNA, the CDR3 is TGTGCCAGCAGCTTCCAGCGGGGGGAAGAGACCCAGTACTTC. It translates to CASSFQRGEETQYF.

The J gene is TRBJ1-5, the V gene TRBV18, with D perhaps TRBD1 (5 bases). Germline CDR1 reads KGHSH; CDR2 reads LQKENI. The CDR3 has 14 residues. Trimming shortened V by 3 bases and J by 3 bases, and 9 bases separated the two germline ends. The CDR3 DNA reads TGTGCCAGCTCACCTCAGGGTACCAATCAGCCCCAGCATTTT. Amino acid sequence: CASSPQGTNQPQHF.

V gene TRBV6-5 combines with J gene TRBJ1-4, with no clear D. V was trimmed by 2 bases and J by 6 bases, leaving 13 bases between them. The CDR3 spans 15 residues. CDR1 and CDR2 from the germline V gene are MNHEY and SVGAGI. The CDR3 here is CASSYSRERDEKLFF. CDR3 bases: TGTGCCAGCAGTTACAGCCGGGAGAGGGATGAAAAACTGTTTTTT.

The V gene is TRBV18, the J gene TRBJ2-5; the D gene is possibly TRBD1 (6 bases). The V and J ends lost 6 bases and 1 base respectively, with 18 bases between them. The CDR3 is 16 residues long. Germline CDR1 KGHSH, CDR2 LQKENI. Here the CDR3 reads CASSYARGSFQETQYF. The CDR3 coding sequence is TGTGCCAGCTCTTACGCCAGGGGCAGTTTCCAAGAGACCCAGTACTTC.

The chain is built from TRBV4-2 and TRBJ1-5; TRBD1 is a possible D gene (5 bases). The CDR3 has 15 residues. Germline CDR1 and CDR2: LGHNA and YNFKEQ. Trimming took 0 bases from V and 6 from J, leaving 12 bases between them. The CDR3 bases are TGTGCCAGCAGCCAAGACTGGCAGGGAGGTCAGCCCCAGCATTTT. The encoded protein is CASSQDWQGGQPQHF.

The chain has TRBV7-9 and TRBJ2-3; D perhaps matches TRBD2 (7 bases). CDR1 is SEHNR and CDR2 is FQNEAQ in the germline V gene (reference sequence). The germline V and J ends were trimmed by 8 bases and 6 bases, with 12 bases remaining between them. This CDR3 region has 12 residues. In DNA form, the CDR3 reads TGTGCCAGCGGGGGGGCGAAGGATACGCAGTATTTT. Translation: CASGGAKDTQYF.

The CDR3 region is CSAHYPPGVYGYTF. CDR3 nucleotides: TGCAGTGCTCACTATCCCCCAGGAGTCTATGGCTACACCTTC. The gene calls are TRBV20-1 and TRBJ1-2, with D hard to call. V was shortened by 5 bases and J by 4 bases, with 17 bases between the two germline ends. Germline-derived CDR1 and CDR2 are DFQATT and SNEGSKA (reference sequence). The CDR3 has 14 amino acids.

Only a few counts were recorded for this clonotype. J is TRBJ1-2 and V is TRBV29-1; D is unclear. Per the germline V gene, CDR1 is SQVTM and CDR2 is ANQGSEA. The CDR3 has 13 residues. Trimming stripped 2 bases from V and 3 bases from J, with 10 bases between. CDR3 amino acids: CSVESGLDYGYTF. The CDR3 region has the DNA TGCAGCGTTGAATCGGGCCTGGACTATGGCTACACCTTC. The variable domain in full, with the rest retrieved from reference TRBV29-1 and TRBJ1-2, is SAVISQKPSRDICQRGTSLTIQCQVDSQVTMMFWYRQQPGQSLTLIATANQGSEATYESGFVIDKFPISRPNLTFSTLTVSNMSPEDSSIYLCSVESGLDYGYTFGSGTRLTVV.

The V call is TRBV10-3, the J call TRBJ2-1; TRBD2 aligns across 14 bases. The CDR3 has 18 residues. After removal of 2 bases from V and 4 bases from J, the junction contained 7 bases not matched to a gene. The germline CDR1 and CDR2 sequences are ENHRY and SYGVKD. The CDR3 coding sequence is TGTGCCATCAGTGAGGCGAGACTAGCGGGGGGGAAATACAATGAGCAGTTCTTC. This gives the protein CAISEARLAGGKYNEQFF.

This clonotype has ten or more counts. The chain is built from TRBV5-1 and TRBJ2-1; the D gene could be TRBD1 or TRBD2 (5 bases each). The CDR3 is made up of 14 amino acids. Germline V gives CDR1 SGHRS, CDR2 YFSETQ. Trimming pared 4 bases from V and 5 bases from J, leaving 13 bases between. The CDR3 is CASSVQGPDNEQFF. As DNA, the CDR3 is TGCGCCAGCAGCGTGCAGGGACCCGACAATGAGCAGTTCTTC.

This chain connects TRBV14 to TRBJ2-1; D unclear. Germline CDR1 is SGHDN and CDR2 is FVKESK. The germline V and J ends were trimmed by 0 bases and 13 bases, with 10 bases remaining between them. CDR3 size: 12 residues. CDR3 loop: CASSQDREYQFF. CDR3 nucleotide sequence: TGTGCCAGCAGCCAAGATAGGGAATACCAGTTCTTC.